This T cell receptor beta chain was captured by sequencing in a study of blood T cell repertoires in COVID-19. The overall study: Italy, Spain and the United States were the sources of the convalescent and acute COVID-19 samples.

The table lists this clone with a few counts. Per the original methods: The assay estimated nucleated cells by amplifying reference gene primers. This table comes from immunoSEQ multiplex PCR, and its TCRdb copy is limited to in-frame clones, with some not included. V, J and clone size are those of that table, while D and trimming were read from the DNA. The data hold about 200,000 clones, with around 80% observed a single time. V shed 6 bases and J 7 bases; nucleotides not matched to a gene: 5. The CDR3 covers 13 residues. The germline V gene has CDR1 MNHEY and CDR2 SVGAGI. Adults between roughly 18 and 89 years of age took part from 24 US areas. Cohort placement rested on clinical history that participants reported themselves.

Material: PBMCs or T cells enriched from blood (not recorded which). The rearrangement links TRBV6-5 to TRBJ1-4, with 7 nucleotides matching TRBD1. The receptor's source is a woman in her 40s with acute COVID-19. The chain's CDR3 is CASRVDRAEKLFF. As DNA, the CDR3 is TGTGCCAGCAGGGTCGACAGGGCTGAAAAACTGTTTTTT.